This T cell receptor (beta chain) was profiled in a study of blood T cell repertoires in COVID-19. The table came from immunoSEQ multiplex PCR; TCRdb's copy has only in-frame clones and leaves some out. The table includes about 260,000 clones, approximately 86% detected once. The CDR3 is made up of 15 amino acids. The V segment lost 6 bases and the J segment 5 bases; nucleotides outside the gene matches: 8. Germline CDR1 and CDR2: SGHTA and FQGNSA. The source material was peripheral blood. The chain combines TRBV7-2 with TRBJ2-2, with 8 nucleotides matching TRBD1. The clonotype was recovered from a human donor in a cohort sampled during active COVID-19. In nucleotides, the CDR3 is TGTGCCAGCAGTTTCACAGGGGGTAGTACCGGGGAGCTGTTTTTT. Translating it yields CASSFTGGSTGELFF.